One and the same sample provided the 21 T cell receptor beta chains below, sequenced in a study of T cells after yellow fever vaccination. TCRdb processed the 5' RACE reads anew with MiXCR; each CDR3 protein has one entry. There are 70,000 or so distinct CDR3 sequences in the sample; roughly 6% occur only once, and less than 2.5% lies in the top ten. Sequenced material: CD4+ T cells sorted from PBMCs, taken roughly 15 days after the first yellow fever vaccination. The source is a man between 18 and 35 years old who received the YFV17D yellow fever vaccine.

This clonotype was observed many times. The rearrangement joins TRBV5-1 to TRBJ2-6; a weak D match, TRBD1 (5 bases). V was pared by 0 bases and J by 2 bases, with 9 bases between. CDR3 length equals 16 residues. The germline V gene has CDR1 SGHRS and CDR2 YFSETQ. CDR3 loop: CASSLGAGTGANVLTF. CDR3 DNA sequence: TGCGCCAGCAGCTTGGGTGCAGGGACTGGGGCCAACGTCCTGACTTTC.

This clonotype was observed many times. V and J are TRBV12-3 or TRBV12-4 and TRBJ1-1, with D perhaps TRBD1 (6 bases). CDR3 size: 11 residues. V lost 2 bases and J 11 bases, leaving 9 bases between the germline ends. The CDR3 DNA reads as TGTGCCAGCAGTTTACAGGGGTCGGCTTTCTTT. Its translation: CASSLQGSAFF.

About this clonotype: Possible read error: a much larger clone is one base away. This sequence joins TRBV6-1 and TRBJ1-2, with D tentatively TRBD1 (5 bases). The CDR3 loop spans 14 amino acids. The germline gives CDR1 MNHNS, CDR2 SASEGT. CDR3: CASSPLRGKEGYAF. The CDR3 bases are TGTGCCAGCAGTCCCCTCCGGGGGAAAGAGGGCTACGCCTTC.

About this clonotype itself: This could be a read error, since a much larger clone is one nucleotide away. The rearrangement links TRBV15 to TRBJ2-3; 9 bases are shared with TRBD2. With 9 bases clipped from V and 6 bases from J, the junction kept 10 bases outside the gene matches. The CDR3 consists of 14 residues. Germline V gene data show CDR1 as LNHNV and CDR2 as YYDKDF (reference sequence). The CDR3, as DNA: TGTGCCACGATGCAGGCGGGGGGGCATGATACGCAGTATTTT. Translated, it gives CATMQAGGHDTQYF.

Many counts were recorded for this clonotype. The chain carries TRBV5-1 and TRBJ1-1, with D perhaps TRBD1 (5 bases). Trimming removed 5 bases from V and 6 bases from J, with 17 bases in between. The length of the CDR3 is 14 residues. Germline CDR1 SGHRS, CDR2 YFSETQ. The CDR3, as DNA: TGCGCCAGCAGGCCGGGGCCAGTTGTCCCTGAAGCTTTCTTT. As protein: CASRPGPVVPEAFF.

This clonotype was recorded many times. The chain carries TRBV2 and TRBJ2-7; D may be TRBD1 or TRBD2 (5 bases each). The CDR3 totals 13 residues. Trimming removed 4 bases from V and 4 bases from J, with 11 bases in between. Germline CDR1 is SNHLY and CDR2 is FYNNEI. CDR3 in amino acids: CASSGDRLYEQYV. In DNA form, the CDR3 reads TGTGCCAGCAGTGGGGACCGACTTTACGAGCAGTACGTC.

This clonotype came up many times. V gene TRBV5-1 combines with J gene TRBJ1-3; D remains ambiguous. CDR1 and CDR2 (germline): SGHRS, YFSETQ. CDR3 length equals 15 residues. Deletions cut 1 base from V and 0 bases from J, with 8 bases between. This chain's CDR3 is CASSLWQDSGNTIYF. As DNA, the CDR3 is TGCGCCAGCAGCTTGTGGCAGGACTCTGGAAACACCATATATTTT.

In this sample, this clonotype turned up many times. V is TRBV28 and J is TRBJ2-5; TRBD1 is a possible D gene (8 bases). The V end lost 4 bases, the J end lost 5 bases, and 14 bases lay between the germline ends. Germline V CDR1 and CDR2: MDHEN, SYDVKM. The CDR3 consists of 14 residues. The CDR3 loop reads CASSSIQGGETQYF. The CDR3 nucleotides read TGTGCCAGCAGTTCGATACAGGGGGGGGAGACCCAGTACTTC.

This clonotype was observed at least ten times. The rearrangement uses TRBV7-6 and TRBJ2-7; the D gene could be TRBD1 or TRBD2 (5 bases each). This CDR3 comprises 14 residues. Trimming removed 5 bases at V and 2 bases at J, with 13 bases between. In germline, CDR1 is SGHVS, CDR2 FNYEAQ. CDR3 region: CASSPAEGPYEQYF. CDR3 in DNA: TGTGCCAGCAGCCCCGCCGAGGGGCCCTACGAGCAGTACTTC.

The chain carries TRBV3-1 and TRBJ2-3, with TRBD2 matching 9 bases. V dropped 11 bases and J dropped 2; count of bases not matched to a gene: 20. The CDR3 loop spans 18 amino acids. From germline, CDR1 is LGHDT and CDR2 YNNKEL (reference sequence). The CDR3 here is CAFSLGRRGGGATDTQYF. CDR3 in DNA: TGTGCCTTCAGTTTGGGAAGACGGGGCGGGGGGGCCACAGATACGCAGTATTTT.

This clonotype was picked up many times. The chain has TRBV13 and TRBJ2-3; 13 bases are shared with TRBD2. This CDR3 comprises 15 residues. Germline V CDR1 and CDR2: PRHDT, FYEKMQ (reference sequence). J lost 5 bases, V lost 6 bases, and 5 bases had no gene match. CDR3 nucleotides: TGTGCCAGCAGAATACTAGCGGGGGGGCAAGATACGCAGTATTTT. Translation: CASRILAGGQDTQYF.

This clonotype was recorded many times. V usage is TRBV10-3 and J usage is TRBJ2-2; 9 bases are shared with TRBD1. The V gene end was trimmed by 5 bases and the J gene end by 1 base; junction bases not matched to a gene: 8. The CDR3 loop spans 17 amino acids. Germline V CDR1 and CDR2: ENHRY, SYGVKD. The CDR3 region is CAISLDRGDKNTGELFF. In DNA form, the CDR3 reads TGTGCCATCAGTCTTGACAGGGGGGACAAGAACACCGGGGAGCTGTTTTTT.

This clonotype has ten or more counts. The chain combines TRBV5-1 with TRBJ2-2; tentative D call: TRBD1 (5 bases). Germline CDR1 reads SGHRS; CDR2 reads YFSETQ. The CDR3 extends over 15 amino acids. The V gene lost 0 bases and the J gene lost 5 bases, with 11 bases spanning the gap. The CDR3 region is CASSLAQGRTGELFF. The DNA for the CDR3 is TGCGCCAGCAGCTTGGCCCAGGGTCGGACCGGGGAGCTGTTTTTT.

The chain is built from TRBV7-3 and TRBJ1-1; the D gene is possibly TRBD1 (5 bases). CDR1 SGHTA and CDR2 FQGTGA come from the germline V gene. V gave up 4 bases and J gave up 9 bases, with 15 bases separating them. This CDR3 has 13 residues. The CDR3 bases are TGTGCCAGCAGCTCAAGGCAGGGACTTCAAGCTTTCTTT. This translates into CASSSRQGLQAFF.

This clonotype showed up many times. CDR3 loop: CASSQASLSTGELFF. CDR3 nucleotides: TGCGCCAGCAGCCAAGCGAGCTTATCCACCGGGGAGCTGTTTTTT. The J gene is TRBJ2-2, the V gene TRBV4-3, with unresolved D. Per the germline V gene, CDR1 is LGHNA and CDR2 is YSLEER. There are 15 residues in the CDR3. V was pared by 1 base and J by 4 bases, with 10 bases between.

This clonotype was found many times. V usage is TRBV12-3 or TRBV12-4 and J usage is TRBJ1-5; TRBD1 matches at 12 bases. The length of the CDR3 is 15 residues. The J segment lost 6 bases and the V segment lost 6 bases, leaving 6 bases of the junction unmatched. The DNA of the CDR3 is TGTGCCAGCAGCCTGGGACAGGGGGCAGGTCAGCCCCAGCATTTT. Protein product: CASSLGQGAGQPQHF.

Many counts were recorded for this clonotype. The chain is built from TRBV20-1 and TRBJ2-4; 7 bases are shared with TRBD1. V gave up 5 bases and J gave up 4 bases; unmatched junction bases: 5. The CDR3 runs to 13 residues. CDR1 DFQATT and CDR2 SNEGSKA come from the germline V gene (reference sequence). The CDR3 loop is CSADWTGKNIQYF. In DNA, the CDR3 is TGCAGTGCTGACTGGACAGGAAAAAACATTCAGTACTTC.

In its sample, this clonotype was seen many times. The DNA for the CDR3 is TGTGCCAGCAGCCCAAGGGCCGCCTCCTACGAGCAGTACGTC. Its translation: CASSPRAASYEQYV. The V and J genes are TRBV7-9 and TRBJ2-7, with unresolved D. V was pared by 5 bases and J by 0 bases, with 11 bases between. CDR1 and CDR2 from the germline V gene are SEHNR and FQNEAQ (reference sequence). CDR3 size: 14 residues.

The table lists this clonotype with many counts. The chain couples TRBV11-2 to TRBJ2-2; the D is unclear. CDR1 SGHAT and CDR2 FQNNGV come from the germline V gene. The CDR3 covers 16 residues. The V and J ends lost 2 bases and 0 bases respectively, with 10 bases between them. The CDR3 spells CASSLRHLANTGELFF. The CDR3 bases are TGTGCCAGCAGCTTAAGGCACCTCGCGAACACCGGGGAGCTGTTTTTT.

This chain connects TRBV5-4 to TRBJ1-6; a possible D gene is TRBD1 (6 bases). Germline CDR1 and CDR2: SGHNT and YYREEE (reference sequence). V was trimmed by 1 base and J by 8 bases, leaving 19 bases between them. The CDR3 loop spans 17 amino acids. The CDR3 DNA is TGTGCCAGCAGCTTGAGTTTTGGCACAGGGAGTTATTCACCCCTCCACTTT. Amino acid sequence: CASSLSFGTGSYSPLHF. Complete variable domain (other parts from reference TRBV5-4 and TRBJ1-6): ETGVTQSPTHLIKTRGQQVTLRCSSQSGHNTVSWYQQALGQGPQFIFQYYREEENGRGNFPPRFSGLQFPNYSSELNVNALELDDSALYLCASSLSFGTGSYSPLHFGNGTRLTVT.

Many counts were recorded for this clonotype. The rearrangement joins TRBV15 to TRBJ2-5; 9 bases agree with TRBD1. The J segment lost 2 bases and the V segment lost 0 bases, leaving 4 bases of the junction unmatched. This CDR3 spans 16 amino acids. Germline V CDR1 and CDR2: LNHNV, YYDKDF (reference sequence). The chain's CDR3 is CATSRDPQGAQETQYF. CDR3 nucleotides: TGTGCCACCAGCAGAGATCCACAGGGGGCACAAGAGACCCAGTACTTC.